This TCR beta chain appears in the sequencing data of a study of early T cells in non-severe SARS-CoV-2 infection. This clonotype was found many times. Its antigen remains unknown. Regarding the study as a whole: In VDJdb matching, anti-spike CD8 responses were favored while private and CD4 specificities went missing.

The V gene's germline CDR1 is MNHEY and CDR2 SVGAGI. The length of the CDR3 is 15 residues. Trimming removed 5 bases from V and 7 bases from J; junction bases left unmatched: 6. Separate cDNA molecules each had unique molecular identifiers attached to them. TCRdb reanalysed the 5' RACE reads using MiXCR and keeps one entry per CDR3 protein. The top ten hold approximately 9.1% of the sample, which has more than 35,000 distinct CDR3 sequences, roughly 4% seen once. The rearrangement joins TRBV6-5 to TRBJ1-4; 11 positions agree with TRBD1. This clonotype was obtained from an adult who was a healthcare worker with PCR-confirmed SARS-CoV-2 infection or an uninfected control (not recorded which). The sequenced material came from whole blood. The CDR3 loop is CASSTDRGQGEKLFF. CDR3 DNA sequence: TGTGCCAGCAGTACGGACAGGGGGCAGGGTGAAAAACTGTTTTTT.